The 25 T cell receptor beta chains given below trace back to one sample, sequenced in a study of blood T cell repertoires in COVID-19. Repertoires were generated with immunoSEQ multiplex PCR, while TCRdb's copy carries only in-frame clones and drops some. The sample lists tens of thousands of clones, 60% to 85% occurring once. What was sequenced was peripheral blood. Receptors originate from a woman over 75 with acute or convalescent COVID-19.

This rearrangement joins TRBV7-9 to TRBJ2-2, with 11 bases aligning to TRBD2. The CDR3 length is 16 residues. Germline V gene data show CDR1 as SEHNR and CDR2 as FQNEAQ (reference sequence). V was clipped by 3 bases and J by 3 bases; unmatched bases: 3. The CDR3 nucleotides are TGTGCCAGCAGCTTTGGGACTAGCGGCTACACCGGGGAGCTGTTTTTT. It yields the protein CASSFGTSGYTGELFF. Together with reference TRBV7-9 and TRBJ2-2, the CDR3 gives the full variable domain: DTGVSQNPRHKITKRGQNVTFRCDPISEHNRLYWYRQTLGQGPEFLTYFQNEAQLEKSRLLSDRFSAERPKGSFSTLEIQRTEQGDSAMYLCASSFGTSGYTGELFFGEGSRLTVL.

The chain joins TRBV30 to TRBJ1-6, with D perhaps matching TRBD1 (6 bases). V lost 0 bases and J lost 4, with 10 bases in between. The germline CDR1 and CDR2 sequences are GTSNPN and SVGIG (reference sequence). There are 15 residues in the CDR3. This CDR3 reads CAWSVDRRYNSPLHF. CDR3 in DNA: TGTGCCTGGAGTGTTGACAGGAGATATAATTCACCCCTCCACTTT.

Here the CDR3 reads CASSRWGSNQPQHF. The CDR3 DNA reads TGTGCCAGCAGCCGTTGGGGCAGCAATCAGCCCCAGCATTTT. V is TRBV14 and J is TRBJ1-5; tentatively, D is TRBD1 (5 bases). CDR3 length: 14 amino acids. V shed 4 bases and J shed 1 base, with 8 bases lying between them. Looked up from germline, CDR1 is SGHDN and CDR2 is FVKESK.

The V and J genes are TRBV6-5 and TRBJ1-1, with D maybe TRBD1 (6 bases). Germline-derived CDR1 and CDR2 are MNHEY and SVGAGI. V was pared by 10 bases and J by 1 base, with 13 bases between. The CDR3 has 13 residues. The CDR3 coding sequence is TGTGCCATCGCGCGACAGGCGAACACTGAAGCTTTCTTT. It codes for CAIARQANTEAFF.

The rearrangement uses TRBV19 and TRBJ1-5; 7 bases are a match to TRBD1. The CDR3 has 14 residues. From germline, CDR1 is LNHDA and CDR2 SQIVND (reference sequence). J was trimmed by 2 bases and V by 6 bases; bases with no gene match: 4. DNA for the CDR3: TGTGCCAGTAGGACAGGGCCGGGCAATCAGCCCCAGCATTTT. Its translation: CASRTGPGNQPQHF.

The chain has TRBV18 and TRBJ2-3; TRBD1 is a possible D gene (5 bases). V lost 3 bases, J lost 5 bases, and 12 bases lay in between. The CDR3 is 14 amino acids. Germline values: CDR1 KGHSH, CDR2 LQKENI. The CDR3 reads CASSPTGSGDTQYF. DNA of the CDR3: TGTGCCAGCTCACCCACAGGTTCTGGAGATACGCAGTATTTT. The full variable domain, with the rest looked up from reference TRBV18 and TRBJ2-3, is NAGVMQNPRHLVRRRGQEARLRCSPMKGHSHVYWYRQLPEEGLKFMVYLQKENIIDESGMPKERFSAEFPKEGPSILRIQQVVRGDSAAYFCASSPTGSGDTQYFGPGTRLTVL.

The chain combines TRBV19 with TRBJ1-5; perhaps TRBD1 as D (5 bases). V was clipped by 7 bases and J by 2 bases, with 12 bases between them. The CDR3 totals 14 residues. Germline assignment: CDR1 LNHDA and CDR2 SQIVND (reference sequence). CDR3 loop: CASKGLGGNQPQHF. The CDR3 DNA follows: TGTGCCAGTAAGGGGCTTGGGGGCAATCAGCCCCAGCATTTT.

This clone was picked up a small number of times. The chain combines TRBV30 with TRBJ2-1; D perhaps matches TRBD1 (5 bases). V lost 5 bases to trimming and J lost 3 bases, with 5 bases between them. Germline values: CDR1 GTSNPN, CDR2 SVGIG (reference sequence). CDR3 size: 11 residues. The chain's CDR3 is CAWGHYNEQFF. CDR3 in DNA: TGTGCCTGGGGACACTACAATGAGCAGTTCTTC.

This clone has just one count. The chain carries TRBV11-2 and TRBJ2-7, with D possibly TRBD1 on 6 matching bases. V gave up 11 bases and J gave up 3 bases, with 14 bases separating them. Germline CDR1 is SGHAT and CDR2 is FQNNGV. The CDR3 is 12 residues long. The CDR3 nucleotides are TGTGCCTGCAAGGGCAGGGGCTACGAGCAGTACTTC. Translated: CACKGRGYEQYF.

The chain's CDR3 is CASSPQGTTNSPLHF. Written as DNA, the CDR3 is TGTGCCAGCAGCCCGCAGGGCACCACTAATTCACCCCTCCACTTT. The V and J genes are TRBV7-2 and TRBJ1-6, with D perhaps TRBD1 (5 bases). Trimming removed 5 bases at V and 6 bases at J, with 14 bases between. Germline values: CDR1 SGHTA, CDR2 FQGNSA. CDR3 length: 15 amino acids.

This chain uses TRBV9 with TRBJ2-1; 7 nucleotides agree with TRBD2. Germline V gene lookup returns CDR1 SGDLS and CDR2 YYNGEE. V lost 0 bases, J lost 5 bases, and 2 bases stayed unmatched. The CDR3 extends over 14 amino acids. The CDR3 DNA is TGTGCCAGCAGCGTAGGGCTAGCGGACAATGAGCAGTTCTTC. This translates into CASSVGLADNEQFF.

The chain carries TRBV7-9 and TRBJ2-7; a weak D match, TRBD1 (6 bases). Germline V lookup: CDR1 SEHNR, CDR2 FQNEAQ (reference sequence). The CDR3 length is 14 residues. V was clipped by 5 bases and J by 7 bases, with 18 bases between them. Here the CDR3 DNA reads TGTGCCAGCAGCCTCCGGGACACCGTACGGGAGCAGTACTTC. It codes for CASSLRDTVREQYF.

This chain uses TRBV7-8 with TRBJ1-6; possible D gene TRBD1, 5 bases. This CDR3 is 15 amino acids long. In germline, CDR1 is SGHVS, CDR2 FQNEAQ. Trimming shortened V by 2 bases and J by 5 bases, and 10 bases separated the two germline ends. This CDR3 is CASSLIRGDNSPLHF. CDR3 in DNA: TGTGCCAGCAGCTTAATTAGGGGTGATAATTCACCCCTCCACTTT.

This sequence joins TRBV7-3 and TRBJ2-1; 11 positions agree with TRBD2. Germline-derived CDR1 and CDR2 are SGHTA and FQGTGA. The CDR3 is made up of 15 amino acids. The V segment lost 4 bases and the J segment 5 bases; nucleotides outside the gene matches: 4. The CDR3 DNA follows: TGTGCCAGCAGCTATCGACTAGCGGGGAACAATGAGCAGTTCTTC. Translating it yields CASSYRLAGNNEQFF.

This chain uses TRBV7-2 with TRBJ2-2; 8 bases line up with TRBD1. CDR1 is SGHTA and CDR2 is FQGNSA in the germline V gene. The CDR3 runs 18 residues. V dropped 4 bases and J dropped 3; count of bases not matched to a gene: 13. CDR3 bases: TGTGCCAGCAGCTCTCGTCGGACAGGGATGACACACACCGGGGAGCTGTTTTTT. This codes for CASSSRRTGMTHTGELFF. The full variable domain, rest sourced from reference TRBV7-2 and TRBJ2-2, is GAGVSQSPSNKVTEKGKDVELRCDPISGHTALYWYRQSLGQGLEFLIYFQGNSAPDKSGLPSDRFSAERTGGSVSTLTIQRTQQEDSAVYLCASSSRRTGMTHTGELFFGEGSRLTVL.

This chain connects TRBV19 to TRBJ2-1; D perhaps matches TRBD2 (5 bases). The length of the CDR3 is 13 residues. Germline assignment: CDR1 LNHDA and CDR2 SQIVND (reference sequence). The V end was cut by 2 bases, the J end by 8 bases, with 10 bases between. The DNA of the CDR3 is TGTGCCAGTAGTATACAGCCCGGGGATGAGCAGTTCTTC. This encodes CASSIQPGDEQFF.

Many counts were recorded for this clone. The chain joins TRBV7-8 to TRBJ2-7, with 9 nucleotides matching TRBD1. V shed 5 bases, J shed 3 bases, and the junction held 11 bases outside the gene matches. Germline V lookup: CDR1 SGHVS, CDR2 FQNEAQ. The CDR3 runs to 16 residues. CDR3 sequence (DNA): TGTGCCAGCAGCCCCGTTCAGGGACAGGGAAACTACGAGCAGTACTTC. Translating gives CASSPVQGQGNYEQYF.

On this clone: Other nucleotide sequences from this sample produce the same CDR3. The chain employs TRBV18 and TRBJ1-4, with TRBD1 identical over 9 bases. The CDR3 is made up of 15 amino acids. Trimming took 3 bases from V and 4 from J; bases not matched to a gene: 3. Germline values: CDR1 KGHSH, CDR2 LQKENI. Here the CDR3 reads CASSPLGQGNEKLFF. The DNA of the CDR3 is TGTGCCAGCTCACCGTTGGGACAGGGTAATGAAAAACTGTTTTTT.

The gene calls are TRBV29-1 and TRBJ2-7; D might be TRBD1 (6 bases). V lost 5 bases and J 5 bases, leaving 16 bases between the germline ends. Germline CDR1 is SQVTM and CDR2 is ANQGSEA. The CDR3 runs to 13 residues. As DNA, the CDR3 is TGCAGCGTTCAACAGGGTCCGGGCGACGAGCAGTACTTC. Amino acid sequence: CSVQQGPGDEQYF.

In this sample, this clone turned up a few times. The chain joins TRBV4-1 to TRBJ2-7; the D gene is possibly TRBD2 (6 bases). Germline values: CDR1 MGHRA, CDR2 YSYEKL. Trimming took off 3 bases at V and 3 bases at J, with 18 bases between the two ends. This CDR3 region has 16 residues. The CDR3 protein is CASSQGGLALSYEQYF. The CDR3, as DNA: TGCGCCAGCAGCCAGGGGGGTCTAGCGTTAAGCTACGAGCAGTACTTC.

The gene calls are TRBV18 and TRBJ2-7; D is unclear. The V gene's germline CDR1 is KGHSH and CDR2 LQKENI. V was trimmed by 3 bases and J by 7 bases, leaving 22 bases between them. This CDR3 region has 16 residues. Here the CDR3 DNA reads TGTGCCAGCTCACCCTCGATAGCAACCCTACCAAGGGAGCAGTACTTC. Protein product: CASSPSIATLPREQYF. Variable domain in full (rest from reference TRBV18 and TRBJ2-7): NAGVMQNPRHLVRRRGQEARLRCSPMKGHSHVYWYRQLPEEGLKFMVYLQKENIIDESGMPKERFSAEFPKEGPSILRIQQVVRGDSAAYFCASSPSIATLPREQYFGPGTRLTVT.

The chain links TRBV29-1 to TRBJ1-1; D gene ambiguous. V lost 7 bases, J lost 3 bases, and 9 bases lay in between. The CDR3 contains 11 residues. The V gene's germline CDR1 is SQVTM and CDR2 ANQGSEA. CDR3 sequence reads: CSGYSYTEAFF. The CDR3 coding sequence is TGCAGCGGCTATAGTTACACTGAAGCTTTCTTT.

This chain joins TRBV6-5 and TRBJ1-1; a weak D match, TRBD1 (6 bases). CDR1 and CDR2 (germline): MNHEY, SVGAGI. V was clipped by 7 bases and J by 11 bases, with 26 bases between them. The length of the CDR3 is 15 residues. The CDR3 loop reads CASTNLITGIQGAFF. CDR3 bases: TGTGCCAGCACTAATCTAATCACAGGGATCCAGGGTGCTTTCTTT.

The chain joins TRBV4-3 to TRBJ1-6; D might be TRBD1 (5 bases). V lost 3 bases, J lost 13 bases, and 25 bases lay in between. Germline-derived CDR1 and CDR2 are LGHNA and YSLEER. The CDR3 loop spans 17 amino acids. The CDR3 bases are TGCGCCAGCAGCCAGCAGAGTTCACAGGAGAAATTCTGGCCCCTCCACTTT. The encoded protein is CASSQQSSQEKFWPLHF.

The chain is built from TRBV9 and TRBJ1-2; 9 nucleotides align to TRBD1. This CDR3 is built from 15 residues. Losses at the gene ends were 2 bases for V and 0 bases for J; bases not matched to a gene: 2. Germline V gene sequence: CDR1 SGDLS, CDR2 YYNGEE. Here the CDR3 reads CASSVGTGPNYGYTF. The CDR3 DNA follows: TGTGCCAGCAGCGTTGGGACAGGGCCTAACTATGGCTACACCTTC.